This is a list of T cell receptor beta chains from one sample in a study of technical replicates of blood from a few donors. Sequencing was performed with immunoSEQ multiplex PCR; in TCRdb, only in-frame clones are kept and a portion is missing. The sample lists 70,000 or so clones, over 95% occurring once. Sequenced: T cells isolated from PBMCs. Source of these receptors: a human donor in good health. The CDR3 runs from the conserved cysteine through the conserved F or W. D genes are given only for firm matches. Expanded clones are given a class, and other clones once, few, many or no size at all.

cdr3_aa	v_call	j_call	d_call	clone_size
CASSLAIFTGSGTQYF	TRBV5-6	TRBJ2-5	NA	NA
CASSLGDGYQETQYF	TRBV5-4	TRBJ2-5	NA	NA
CASSSRKNNEQFF	TRBV5-6	TRBJ2-1	NA	NA
CASIQQGNQPQHF	TRBV28	TRBJ1-5	TRBD1	NA
CASKGQPGTDTQYF	TRBV19	TRBJ2-3	TRBD1	NA
CASSYSLTSGYNEQFF	TRBV6-6	TRBJ2-1	TRBD2	NA
CASSFVEYGDEQYF	TRBV9	TRBJ2-7	NA	NA
CASSLSISVSEQYF	TRBV5-8	TRBJ2-7	NA	NA
CASSSRVNTDTQYF	TRBV5-1	TRBJ2-3	NA	NA
CASSPGGFSYEQYF	TRBV7-2	TRBJ2-7	NA	once